This T cell receptor (beta chain) was sequenced for a study of blood T cell repertoires in COVID-19. Whole-study context: Samples taken during acute and convalescent COVID-19 were collected in the United States, Italy and Spain.

Original analysis: How many nucleated cells were present was estimated from reference gene primer amplification. Profiled with immunoSEQ multiplex PCR; TCRdb holds only in-frame clones, not every one. V, J and clone size are taken as reported in that table, and D and trimming were inferred from the DNA itself. The sample has approximately 150,000 clones, less than 90% seen once. CDR1 is SEHNR, CDR2 FQNEAQ, per germline (reference sequence). V lost 8 bases, J lost 5 bases, and 14 bases lay in between. CDR3 size: 13 residues. Patients from Seattle were sampled longitudinally, starting during active infection.

This TCR was sampled from a man younger than 45 with COVID-19, enrolled during active disease. This chain joins TRBV7-9 and TRBJ2-3; no reliable D call. Sequencing was carried out using peripheral blood. CDR3 region: CASGGAHGDTQYF. As DNA, the CDR3 is TGTGCCAGCGGCGGAGCCCATGGAGATACGCAGTATTTT. The whole variable domain, remainder taken from reference TRBV7-9 and TRBJ2-3, is DTGVSQNPRHKITKRGQNVTFRCDPISEHNRLYWYRQTLGQGPEFLTYFQNEAQLEKSRLLSDRFSAERPKGSFSTLEIQRTEQGDSAMYLCASGGAHGDTQYFGPGTRLTVL.